Described below is a single TCR beta chain sequence and its context. The antigen remains unidentified. This sample stems from a study of shared clonotypes between healthy human individuals. Study in general: Participating donors consisted of two women and a few men aged 18 to 49.

Per sorted-subset replicate PCR, input was 150 to 250 ng DNA, representing about 30,000 T cell genomes. The protocol was immunoSEQ multiplex PCR, while the TCRdb copy is restricted to in-frame clones and leaves out a portion. Altogether about 1.1 million clones are present, around 78% being singletons, with the ten largest covering 0.4% to 0.55%. Broader study findings: Rarefaction indicated that sorted-subset sequencing remained incomplete although depth was large.

Germline values: CDR1 SGHKS, CDR2 YYEKEE (reference sequence). CDR3 length: 17 residues. Trimming shortened V by 1 base and J by 2 bases, and 19 bases separated the two germline ends. The sequence was obtained from a young man in good health. Some clones in this sample may be carry-over from other donors' samples. This rearrangement joins TRBV5-5 to TRBJ2-7; D possibly uses TRBD1 or TRBD2 (6 bases each). The material sequenced was memory CD4+ T cells from PBMCs. The sample's subset: CD45RA-negative fraction. DNA for the CDR3: TGTGCCAGCAGCTTGCACGGTGGGGGGCACAGCCCCTACGAGCAGTACTTC. This gives the protein CASSLHGGGHSPYEQYF.